These 25 T cell receptor beta chains share one sample of origin, sequenced in a study of cytomegalovirus exposure and HLA in healthy donors. The PCR ran on 60 Vbeta and 13 Jbeta primers. Assay used: immunoSEQ multiplex PCR; TCRdb lists only in-frame clones, some missing. The sample comprises 100,000 to 150,000 clones, around 85% of which are singletons, and 1.7% rests with the top ten. Sequences were obtained from PBMCs. The receptors were gathered from a boy younger than 18 in good health and CMV-seronegative.

The chain recombines TRBV6-5 with TRBJ2-6; the D is unclear. Deletions cut 5 bases from V and 1 base from J, with 9 bases between. The CDR3 is 15 residues long. CDR1 is MNHEY, CDR2 SVGAGI, per germline. The CDR3 nucleotides are TGTGCCAGCAGTAGAGGAATATCTGGGGCCAACGTCCTGACTTTC. Encoded protein: CASSRGISGANVLTF.

The chain couples TRBV28 to TRBJ1-1; tentative D call: TRBD1 (5 bases). Trimming removed 5 bases at V and 2 bases at J, with 15 bases between. Looked up from germline, CDR1 is MDHEN and CDR2 is SYDVKM. The CDR3 sequence is 15 residues long. As DNA, the CDR3 is TGTGCCAGCAGTCCAACAGGACGGTCCAACACTGAAGCTTTCTTT. As protein: CASSPTGRSNTEAFF.

This chain joins TRBV7-2 and TRBJ1-2; D perhaps matches TRBD1 (6 bases). V was clipped by 3 bases and J by 5 bases, with 19 bases between them. Germline V CDR1 and CDR2: SGHTA, FQGNSA. This CDR3 comprises 16 residues. The CDR3 reads CASSFLPSRQDYGYTF. In DNA, the CDR3 is TGTGCCAGCAGCTTCCTCCCCTCTCGACAGGATTATGGCTACACCTTC.

This chain links TRBV5-1 with TRBJ1-2, with 10 bases aligning to TRBD1. Trimming took 0 bases from V and 6 from J; bases not matched to a gene: 5. This CDR3 is 15 amino acids long. The germline V gene encodes CDR1 SGHRS and CDR2 YFSETQ. The CDR3 region has the DNA TGCGCCAGCAGCTTGGCCGACAGGGGGCGAGATGGCTACACCTTC. Its protein product is CASSLADRGRDGYTF.

J is TRBJ1-2 and V is TRBV4-1; the match to TRBD1 covers 9 bases. Germline CDR1 reads MGHRA; CDR2 reads YSYEKL. The CDR3 has 15 amino acids. V lost 4 bases, J lost 3 bases, and 6 bases stayed unmatched. The CDR3 DNA follows: TGCGCCAGCAGCCCCTCCGGGACAGGGCACTATGGCTACACCTTC. It translates to CASSPSGTGHYGYTF.

The chain links TRBV19 to TRBJ2-2, with a weak D call TRBD2 (5 bases). Germline V lookup: CDR1 LNHDA, CDR2 SQIVND (reference sequence). With 0 bases removed from V and 5 bases from J, the gap between germline ends came to 19 bases. The CDR3 covers 18 residues. CDR3 sequence: CASSIDLSGTRRTGELFF. The CDR3 DNA sequence: TGTGCCAGTAGTATAGATCTATCGGGAACTAGGAGGACCGGGGAGCTGTTTTTT. Filled out from reference TRBV19 and TRBJ2-2, the complete variable domain reads DGGITQSPKYLFRKEGQNVTLSCEQNLNHDAMYWYRQDPGQGLRLIYYSQIVNDFQKGDIAEGYSVSREKKESFPLTVTSAQKNPTAFYLCASSIDLSGTRRTGELFFGEGSRLTVL.

This chain connects TRBV7-2 to TRBJ1-3, with D hard to call. The CDR3 spans 14 residues. Trimming cost V 2 bases and J 0 bases, with 5 bases left between them. Germline CDR1 is SGHTA and CDR2 is FQGNSA. CDR3 in amino acids: CASSLKHSGNTIYF. DNA for the CDR3: TGTGCCAGCAGCTTAAAGCACTCTGGAAACACCATATATTTT.

The gene calls are TRBV5-4 and TRBJ2-5; D might be TRBD2 (5 bases). Germline V gene sequence: CDR1 SGHNT, CDR2 YYREEE (reference sequence). The CDR3 sequence is 16 residues long. V lost 0 bases, J lost 2 bases, and 14 bases lay in between. The CDR3 spells CASSLAGLGEQETQYF. The CDR3 nucleotides are TGTGCCAGCAGCTTGGCCGGTCTGGGAGAGCAAGAGACCCAGTACTTC.

V is TRBV18 and J is TRBJ2-1, with 8 bases that match TRBD2. The junction had 11 bases not matched to a gene; V was cut back by 6 bases and J by 1 base. The CDR3 is made up of 17 amino acids. Germline V gene sequence: CDR1 KGHSH, CDR2 LQKENI. The CDR3 protein is CASSPSASGGSYNEQFF. The CDR3, as DNA: TGTGCCAGCTCCCCCTCAGCAAGCGGGGGATCCTACAATGAGCAGTTCTTC.

The CDR3 DNA reads TGTGCCAGCAGTGAAGAGGAGGGAATGAATGAGCAGTTCTTC. This gives the protein CASSEEEGMNEQFF. The V call is TRBV6-1, the J call TRBJ2-1; D is possibly TRBD2 (6 bases). The germline V gene has CDR1 MNHNS and CDR2 SASEGT. The CDR3 length is 14 residues. Trimming stripped 1 base from V and 7 bases from J, with 11 bases between.

The rearrangement uses TRBV5-4 and TRBJ1-2; the D is unclear. The CDR3 is 15 residues long. V lost 3 bases to trimming and J lost 1 base, with 13 bases between them. The germline gives CDR1 SGHNT, CDR2 YYREEE (reference sequence). The CDR3 sequence: CASSSRHTDNYGYTF. The CDR3, as DNA: TGTGCCAGCAGCTCCAGACACACCGATAACTATGGCTACACCTTC.

The chain has TRBV6-5 and TRBJ2-2; 8 bases are shared with TRBD2. This CDR3 is built from 16 residues. Germline CDR1 reads MNHEY; CDR2 reads SVGAGI. V lost 1 base to trimming and J lost 1 base; unmatched junction nucleotides: 2. The CDR3 bases are TGTGCCAGCAGTTACTGGGCGGGAGGGAACACCGGGGAGCTGTTTTTT. Protein: CASSYWAGGNTGELFF.

This rearrangement joins TRBV5-1 to TRBJ1-6; 8 bases are a match to TRBD1. CDR1 is SGHRS, CDR2 YFSETQ, per germline. Trimming removed 4 bases from V and 8 bases from J; junction bases left unmatched: 11. This CDR3 is 16 amino acids long. CDR3 amino acids: CASSPGQGLSDSPLHF. The CDR3 DNA sequence: TGCGCCAGCAGCCCTGGACAGGGACTTTCGGATTCACCCCTCCACTTT.

The V and J genes are TRBV27 and TRBJ1-5; perhaps TRBD1 as D (6 bases). The germline V gene encodes CDR1 MNHEY and CDR2 SMNVEV (reference sequence). The ends were cut back, 5 bases at V and 6 bases at J, with 17 bases in the middle. The CDR3 has 15 amino acids. In nucleotides, the CDR3 is TGTGCCAGCAGTCTTGAGGGTAGGGGGGGTCAGCCCCAGCATTTT. Amino acid sequence: CASSLEGRGGQPQHF.

CDR3 sequence: CASSAGTGRVLTF. CDR3 DNA sequence: TGCGCCAGCAGCGCAGGGACAGGACGCGTCCTGACTTTC. The V call is TRBV5-1, the J call TRBJ2-6, with TRBD1 identical over 8 bases. V was pared by 4 bases and J by 12 bases, with 6 bases of the junction left unmatched. This CDR3 has 13 residues. Germline CDR1 is SGHRS and CDR2 is YFSETQ. Filled out from reference TRBV5-1 and TRBJ2-6, the complete variable domain reads KAGVTQTPRYLIKTRGQQVTLSCSPISGHRSVSWYQQTPGQGLQFLFEYFSETQRNKGNFPGRFSGRQFSNSRSEMNVSTLELGDSALYLCASSAGTGRVLTFGAGSRLTVL.

The chain joins TRBV6-6 to TRBJ2-7, with D possibly being TRBD2 (5 bases). Germline CDR1 reads MNHNY; CDR2 reads SVGAGI (reference sequence). Trimming shortened V by 6 bases and J by 1 base, and 13 bases separated the two germline ends. The CDR3 covers 14 residues. The CDR3 reads CASSFTRTSYEQYF. CDR3 DNA: TGTGCCAGCAGCTTTACTAGGACGTCCTACGAGCAGTACTTC.

The chain couples TRBV6-5 to TRBJ2-1; 13 nucleotides agree with TRBD2. Germline CDR1 is MNHEY and CDR2 is SVGAGI. J lost 7 bases, V lost 5 bases, and 5 bases had no gene match. The CDR3 covers 15 residues. Here the CDR3 DNA reads TGTGCCAGCAGTAAACTAGCGGGAGGGGGTAATGAGCAGTTCTTC. Translation: CASSKLAGGGNEQFF.

The chain is built from TRBV9 and TRBJ2-3; TRBD2 matches at 7 bases. Per germline, CDR1 SGDLS and CDR2 YYNGEE. The CDR3 spans 15 residues. J gave up 2 bases and V 3 bases, and 6 bases lay outside the gene matches. The CDR3 DNA follows: TGTGCCAGCAGCGGAGCGGGATACTACACAGATACGCAGTATTTT. It translates to CASSGAGYYTDTQYF. The variable domain in full, completed from reference TRBV9 and TRBJ2-3, reads DSGVTQTPKHLITATGQRVTLRCSPRSGDLSVYWYQQSLDQGLQFLIQYYNGEERAKGNILERFSAQQFPDLHSELNLSSLELGDSALYFCASSGAGYYTDTQYFGPGTRLTVL.

This clone was seen more than once but under ten times. The rearrangement uses TRBV7-8 and TRBJ1-1; D gene ambiguous. V dropped 10 bases and J dropped 1 base, with 13 bases sitting between them. The CDR3 totals 13 residues. Germline values: CDR1 SGHVS, CDR2 FQNEAQ. The CDR3 loop is CATDFHPNTEAFF. In nucleotides, the CDR3 is TGTGCCACCGACTTCCACCCGAACACTGAAGCTTTCTTT.

The V call is TRBV7-9, the J call TRBJ1-2, with 7 positions matching TRBD1. The CDR3 length is 16 residues. V shed 1 base, J shed 6 bases, and the junction held 11 bases outside the gene matches. The V gene's germline CDR1 is SEHNR and CDR2 FQNEAQ (reference sequence). The CDR3 protein is CASSLVWRGGKDGYTF. The CDR3 DNA sequence: TGTGCCAGCAGCTTAGTTTGGAGAGGGGGCAAGGATGGCTACACCTTC.

The chain has TRBV27 and TRBJ2-2, with a weak D call TRBD2 (6 bases). V lost 3 bases to trimming and J lost 3 bases, with 11 bases between them. CDR1 MNHEY and CDR2 SMNVEV come from the germline V gene (reference sequence). This CDR3 spans 15 amino acids. In DNA, the CDR3 is TGTGCCAGCAGTTTGAATCGGGGGTACACCGGGGAGCTGTTTTTT. Translated: CASSLNRGYTGELFF.

This chain connects TRBV7-8 to TRBJ1-3; the D gene is possibly TRBD1 (6 bases). V lost 6 bases and J lost 4, with 22 bases in between. The CDR3 contains 17 residues. Germline CDR1 and CDR2: SGHVS and FQNEAQ. As DNA, the CDR3 is TGTGCCAGCAGTACAATAAGGTCGGGGGGCGGAGGAAACACCATATATTTT. As protein: CASSTIRSGGGGNTIYF.

In this sample, this clone turned up once. The V call is TRBV10-3, the J call TRBJ2-3; weak D call: TRBD1 (5 bases). Germline CDR1 is ENHRY and CDR2 is SYGVKD. Trimming took off 7 bases at V and 2 bases at J, with 13 bases between the two ends. The CDR3 has 14 residues. This CDR3 reads CAIMAGKDTDTQYF. The CDR3 DNA follows: TGTGCCATCATGGCAGGGAAGGACACAGATACGCAGTATTTT.

The chain uses TRBV21-1 and TRBJ1-5; the DNA was not compared with TRBD1, the D call given in the table. TRBV21-1 has pseudogene status. This CDR3 is built from 15 residues. Here the CDR3 reads CASSAQRGQHQPQHF. Written as DNA, the CDR3 is TGTGCCAGCAGCGCTCAACGGGGACAGCATCAGCCCCAGCATTTT.

This sequence joins TRBV29-1 and TRBJ2-7; 9 bases align to TRBD1. Germline V gives CDR1 SQVTM, CDR2 ANQGSEA. The CDR3 spans 14 residues. Trimming took 6 bases from V and 10 from J; bases not matched to a gene: 16. CDR3 DNA sequence: TGCAGCGTGGATCGGACAGGGGCTGGAGGGGGCCAGTACTTC. Amino acids: CSVDRTGAGGGQYF.